The 16 T cell receptor beta chains below were found in one sample sequenced in a study of cytomegalovirus exposure and HLA in healthy donors. The PCR ran on 60 Vbeta and 13 Jbeta primers. Measured with immunoSEQ multiplex PCR; TCRdb has only the in-frame clones, and not every one. Here the sample table reports about 130,000 clones. The material sequenced was PBMCs. Every receptor here comes from a man between 25 and 39 years old in good health and CMV-seronegative.

Comments on this clone: One end of the junction is discordant with germline, which a read error may explain. The rearrangement links TRBV7-7 to TRBJ1-3, with 7 bases aligning to TRBD1. Germline V CDR1 and CDR2: SSHAT, FNYEAQ (reference sequence). This CDR3 comprises 16 residues. The chain's CDR3 is CASSSPRQGVGNTIYF. The CDR3 nucleotides are TGTGCTAGCAGCTCGCCCCGACAGGGCGTGGGAAACACCATATATTTT.

This chain joins TRBV29-1 and TRBJ2-7; no reliable D call. There are 12 residues in the CDR3. Trimming pared 0 bases from V and 3 bases from J, leaving 6 bases between. CDR1 SQVTM and CDR2 ANQGSEA come from the germline V gene. The DNA for the CDR3 is TGCAGCGTTGAAGAGGCCAGCTACGAGCAGTACTTC. Protein: CSVEEASYEQYF.

The chain couples TRBV5-8 to TRBJ2-3; 7 bases are a match to TRBD2. This CDR3 has 16 residues. The V gene end was trimmed by 3 bases and the J gene end by 0 bases; junction bases not matched to a gene: 7. Looked up from germline, CDR1 is SGHTS and CDR2 is YDEGEE. CDR3 amino acids: CASSSGLSSSTDTQYF. In nucleotides, the CDR3 is TGTGCCAGCAGCTCGGGACTATCTAGTAGCACAGATACGCAGTATTTT. The full variable domain, in which reference TRBV5-8 and TRBJ2-3 provide the parts outside the CDR3, is EAGVTQSPTHLIKTRGQQATLRCSPISGHTSVYWYQQALGLGLQFLLWYDEGEERNRGNFPPRFSGRQFPNYSSELNVNALELEDSALYLCASSSGLSSSTDTQYFGPGTRLTVL.

The chain recombines TRBV19 with TRBJ1-1; D is undetermined. Trimming took off 4 bases at V and 4 bases at J, with 13 bases between the two ends. Germline assignment: CDR1 LNHDA and CDR2 SQIVND (reference sequence). The CDR3 runs to 14 residues. The DNA for the CDR3 is TGTGCCAGTAGTAATGAGGGCTTAGGCACTGAAGCTTTCTTT. This codes for CASSNEGLGTEAFF.

The chain combines TRBV7-9 with TRBJ2-7, with a possible D match to TRBD2 (6 bases). Between the trimmed V and J ends, which lost 1 base and 7 bases, there was a span of 17 bases. CDR1 is SEHNR, CDR2 FQNEAQ, per germline (reference sequence). The CDR3 runs to 15 residues. Here the CDR3 reads CASSLGISGVGEQYF. The CDR3 DNA is TGTGCCAGCAGCTTAGGGATATCGGGGGTCGGAGAGCAGTACTTC.

The chain carries TRBV4-1 and TRBJ1-1; 12 bases are a match to TRBD1. The CDR3 is made up of 19 amino acids. The ends lost 4 bases at V and 5 bases at J; junction bases unmatched: 17. CDR1 is MGHRA and CDR2 is YSYEKL in the germline V gene. The CDR3 DNA reads as TGCGCCAGCAGCCCCCCGGGACAGGGGGCTTTGGGGTTAAAAACTGAAGCTTTCTTT. It specifies CASSPPGQGALGLKTEAFF.

The rearrangement uses TRBV5-1 and TRBJ2-5; 8 bases match TRBD1. The J call may not be correct, given that the DNA end is closer to TRBJ2-7. The V gene's germline CDR1 is SGHRS and CDR2 YFSETQ. The CDR3 has 14 residues. CDR3: CASSYGQGSREQYF. The CDR3 DNA reads as TGCGCCAGCAGCTATGGACAGGGATCCCGCGAGCAGTACTTC.

The CDR3 coding sequence is TGTGCCAGCAGTTACTCGACAGTAAATTCACCCCTCCACTTT. The encoded protein is CASSYSTVNSPLHF. V gene TRBV6-6 combines with J gene TRBJ1-6, with TRBD1 as a possible D gene (5 bases). The CDR3 consists of 14 residues. The germline CDR1 and CDR2 sequences are MNHNY and SVGAGI (reference sequence). Between the trimmed V and J ends, which lost 0 bases and 7 bases, there was a span of 7 bases.

The V gene is TRBV11-2, the J gene TRBJ1-4, with 7 bases matching TRBD1. Germline loops: CDR1 SGHAT, CDR2 FQNNGV. This CDR3 has 15 amino acids. The ends lost 1 base at V and 4 bases at J; junction bases unmatched: 3. The CDR3 DNA sequence: TGTGCCAGCAGCTTAGGACAGGGCTATAATGAAAAACTGTTTTTT. Encoded protein: CASSLGQGYNEKLFF. Complete variable domain (other parts from reference TRBV11-2 and TRBJ1-4): EAGVAQSPRYKIIEKRQSVAFWCNPISGHATLYWYQQILGQGPKLLIQFQNNGVVDDSQLPKDRFSAERLKGVDSTLKIQPAKLEDSAVYLCASSLGQGYNEKLFFGSGTQLSVL.

With regard to this clone: This sample includes further DNA sequences coding for the same CDR3. The chain couples TRBV10-3 to TRBJ2-3; 11 bases align to TRBD1. CDR1 and CDR2 from the germline V gene are ENHRY and SYGVKD. The CDR3 consists of 15 residues. V was pared by 4 bases and J by 1 base, with 1 base of the junction left unmatched. In nucleotides, the CDR3 is TGTGCCATCAGTGGGGGACAGGGGGGCACAGATACGCAGTATTTT. Translation: CAISGGQGGTDTQYF.

The V and J genes are TRBV27 and TRBJ1-1; D unclear. Between the trimmed V and J ends, which lost 0 bases and 1 base, there was a span of 9 bases. The CDR3 extends over 15 amino acids. Germline assignment: CDR1 MNHEY and CDR2 SMNVEV (reference sequence). Here the CDR3 reads CASSLSPRSNTEAFF. CDR3 sequence (DNA): TGTGCCAGCAGTTTATCTCCCCGTTCGAACACTGAAGCTTTCTTT.

The V and J genes are TRBV7-2 and TRBJ2-1; 7 bases line up with TRBD2. This CDR3 spans 17 amino acids. The V gene's germline CDR1 is SGHTA and CDR2 FQGNSA. The J segment lost 4 bases and the V segment lost 1 base, leaving 10 bases of the junction unmatched. The CDR3, as DNA: TGTGCCAGCAGCTTAGGATTGGGCGGGAGCGATTACAATGAGCAGTTCTTC. Amino acid sequence: CASSLGLGGSDYNEQFF.

The chain employs TRBV25-1 and TRBJ2-1; perhaps TRBD1 as D (6 bases). CDR1 MGHDK and CDR2 SYGVNS come from the germline V gene. This CDR3 is 15 amino acids long. Trimming took off 1 base at V and 6 bases at J, with 13 bases between the two ends. CDR3 residues: CASSEWTDTINEQFF. CDR3 nucleotide sequence: TGTGCCAGCAGTGAATGGACAGATACAATCAATGAGCAGTTCTTC.

This chain links TRBV9 with TRBJ2-3, with a possible D match to TRBD2 (6 bases). The germline CDR1 and CDR2 sequences are SGDLS and YYNGEE. The V end was cut by 3 bases, the J end by 0 bases, with 11 bases between. This CDR3 comprises 15 residues. The chain's CDR3 is CASSETRGSTDTQYF. The CDR3 DNA follows: TGTGCCAGCAGCGAGACTAGGGGAAGCACAGATACGCAGTATTTT.

This chain's CDR3 is CASSYKDRHYGYTF. The CDR3, as DNA: TGTGCCAGCAGCTATAAGGACAGGCACTATGGCTACACCTTC. The chain combines TRBV7-2 with TRBJ1-2; 7 positions agree with TRBD1. V shed 4 bases and J 3 bases; nucleotides not matched to a gene: 5. The CDR3 length is 14 residues. The germline gives CDR1 SGHTA, CDR2 FQGNSA.

The chain has TRBV13 and TRBJ2-3, with 8 bases lining up with TRBD2. This CDR3 has 15 residues. The ends lost 5 bases at V and 2 bases at J; junction bases unmatched: 6. Germline lookup yields CDR1 PRHDT and CDR2 FYEKMQ (reference sequence). Written as DNA, the CDR3 is TGTGCCAGCAGCCTGACTAGCGATTACACAGATACGCAGTATTTT. The encoded protein is CASSLTSDYTDTQYF.